This TCR beta chain was found in a study of regulatory T cells in long-lasting Graves disease. Turning to the study itself: Antithyroid drugs had been given to newly diagnosed Graves' patients for under 3 months. Study results and caveats: Reduced TCR diversity was observed in persistent Graves' patients versus newly diagnosed patients. Whereas around 970 public clonotypes were shared by new patients, persistent patients shared more, at about 2,500.

A word on this clonotype: Its target is unknown.

V gave up 5 bases and J gave up 5 bases; unmatched junction bases: 5. The CDR3 totals 13 residues. Germline V lookup: CDR1 DFQATT, CDR2 SNEGSKA (reference sequence). Stated time point: newly diagnosed GD, antithyroid drugs for less than 3 months. After RNA was extracted from PBMCs, the TCR library was made from it. Through Arm-PCR of CDR3 regions and iRepertoire HTBI primers, TCR beta libraries were built. MiXCR, run by TCRdb on the multiplex PCR reads, gives a single entry per CDR3 protein. Among hundreds of thousands of distinct CDR3 sequences listed, less than 15% were seen once. These data were also filed under a second study, of T cells in Graves' hyperthyroidism and ophthalmopathy. That work contributes: Researchers ran a first-round RT-PCR on the TCR CDR3 using the HTBI primer set.

This clonotype was sampled from a man aged 30 to 39 with Graves disease. The input for sequencing was peripheral blood mononuclear cells (PBMCs), taken at new diagnosis, from a patient treated with antithyroid drugs. This sequence joins TRBV20-1 and TRBJ2-3; 9 positions agree with TRBD1. The CDR3 DNA reads as TGCAGTGCTTTTAGACAGGGGGTAGATACGCAGTATTTT. Its translation is CSAFRQGVDTQYF.